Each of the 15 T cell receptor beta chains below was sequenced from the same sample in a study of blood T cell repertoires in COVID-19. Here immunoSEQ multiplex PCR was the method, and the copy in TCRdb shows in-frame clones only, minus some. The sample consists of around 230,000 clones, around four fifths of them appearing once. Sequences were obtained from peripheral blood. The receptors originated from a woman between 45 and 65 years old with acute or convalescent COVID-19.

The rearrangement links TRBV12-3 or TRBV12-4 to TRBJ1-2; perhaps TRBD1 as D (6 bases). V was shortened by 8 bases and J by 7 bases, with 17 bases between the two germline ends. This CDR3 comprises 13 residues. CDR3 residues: CASENRVMGGYTF. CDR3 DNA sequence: TGTGCCAGCGAGAACAGGGTTATGGGTGGCTACACCTTC.

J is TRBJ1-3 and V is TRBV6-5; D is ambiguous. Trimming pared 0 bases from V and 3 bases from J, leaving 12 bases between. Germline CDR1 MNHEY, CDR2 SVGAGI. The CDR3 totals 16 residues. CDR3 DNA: TGTGCCAGCAGTTACTCGGCCATAACAAGTGGAAACACCATATATTTT. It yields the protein CASSYSAITSGNTIYF.

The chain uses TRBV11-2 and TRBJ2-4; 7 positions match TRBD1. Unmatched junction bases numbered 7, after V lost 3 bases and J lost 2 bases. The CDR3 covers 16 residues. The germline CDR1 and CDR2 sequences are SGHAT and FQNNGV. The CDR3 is CASSFPRTGSKNIQYF. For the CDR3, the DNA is TGTGCCAGCAGCTTCCCCCGGACAGGTTCCAAAAACATTCAGTACTTC.

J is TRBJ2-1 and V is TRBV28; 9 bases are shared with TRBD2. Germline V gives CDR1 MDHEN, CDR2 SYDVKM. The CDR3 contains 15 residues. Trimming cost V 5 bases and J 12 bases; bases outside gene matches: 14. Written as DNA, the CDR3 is TGTGCCAGCAGTGTGGGACTAGCCGGAGGCCTTCGGCAGTTCTTC. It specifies CASSVGLAGGLRQFF.

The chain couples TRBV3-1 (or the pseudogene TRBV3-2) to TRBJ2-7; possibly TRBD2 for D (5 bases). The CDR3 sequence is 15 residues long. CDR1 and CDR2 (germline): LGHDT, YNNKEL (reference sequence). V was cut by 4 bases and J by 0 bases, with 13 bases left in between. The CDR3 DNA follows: TGTGCCAGCAGCCTAGCTGGTACTAGCTCCTACGAGCAGTACTTC. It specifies CASSLAGTSSYEQYF.

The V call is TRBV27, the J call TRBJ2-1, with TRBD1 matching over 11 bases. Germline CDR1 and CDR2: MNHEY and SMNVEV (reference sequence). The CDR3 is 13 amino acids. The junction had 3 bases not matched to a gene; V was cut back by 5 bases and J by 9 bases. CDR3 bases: TGTGCCAGCAGTGGACAGGGGGCGGGTGAGCAGTTCTTC. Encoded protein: CASSGQGAGEQFF.

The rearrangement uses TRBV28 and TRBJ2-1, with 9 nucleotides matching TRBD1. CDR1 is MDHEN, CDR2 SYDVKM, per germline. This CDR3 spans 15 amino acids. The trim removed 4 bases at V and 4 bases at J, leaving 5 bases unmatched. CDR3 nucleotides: TGTGCCAGCAGTTCCAACAGGGGGCGATACAATGAGCAGTTCTTC. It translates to CASSSNRGRYNEQFF.

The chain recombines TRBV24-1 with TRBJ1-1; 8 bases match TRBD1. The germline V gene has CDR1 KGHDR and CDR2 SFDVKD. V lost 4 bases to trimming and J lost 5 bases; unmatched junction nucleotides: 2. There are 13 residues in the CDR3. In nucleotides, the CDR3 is TGTGCCACCAGTGAAGGACAGGGAACTGAAGCTTTCTTT. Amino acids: CATSEGQGTEAFF.

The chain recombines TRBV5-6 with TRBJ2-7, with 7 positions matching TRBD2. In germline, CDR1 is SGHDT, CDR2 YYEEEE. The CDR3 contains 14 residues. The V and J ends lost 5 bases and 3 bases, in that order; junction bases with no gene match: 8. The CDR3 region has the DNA TGTGCCAGCAGTTGGGCTAGCGGACTCTACGAGCAGTACTTC. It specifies CASSWASGLYEQYF. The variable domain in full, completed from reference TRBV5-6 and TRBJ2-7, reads DAGVTQSPTHLIKTRGQQVTLRCSPKSGHDTVSWYQQALGQGPQFIFQYYEEEERQRGNFPDRFSGHQFPNYSSELNVNALLLGDSALYLCASSWASGLYEQYFGPGTRLTVT.

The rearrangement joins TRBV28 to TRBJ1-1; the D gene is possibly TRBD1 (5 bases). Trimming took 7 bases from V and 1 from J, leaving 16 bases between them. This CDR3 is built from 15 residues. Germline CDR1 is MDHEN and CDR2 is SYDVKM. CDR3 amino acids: CASKTGSRGNTEAFF. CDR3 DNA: TGTGCCAGCAAAACGGGTTCTAGGGGGAACACTGAAGCTTTCTTT.

The CDR3 sequence: CASSLGASGGDEQYF. Written as DNA, the CDR3 is TGTGCCAGCAGCTTAGGTGCTTCTGGGGGGGATGAGCAGTACTTC. The V call is TRBV7-2, the J call TRBJ2-7; 7 bases are a match to TRBD2. With 1 base clipped from V and 7 bases from J, the junction kept 10 bases outside the gene matches. The germline CDR1 and CDR2 sequences are SGHTA and FQGNSA. This CDR3 has 15 residues.

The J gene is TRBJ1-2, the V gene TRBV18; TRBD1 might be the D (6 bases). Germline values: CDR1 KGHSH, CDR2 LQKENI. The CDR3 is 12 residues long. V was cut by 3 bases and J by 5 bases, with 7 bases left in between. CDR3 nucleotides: TGTGCCAGCTCACCTACAGGGTATGGCTACACCTTC. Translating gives CASSPTGYGYTF.

The CDR3 DNA reads TGTGCCAGCAGCCCAACCGTGGGACAGGGGTTGGATACGCAGTATTTT. It codes for CASSPTVGQGLDTQYF. The rearrangement joins TRBV25-1 to TRBJ2-3; 10 nucleotides align to TRBD1. CDR1 and CDR2 (germline): MGHDK, SYGVNS. This CDR3 contains 16 residues. With 6 bases clipped from V and 6 bases from J, the junction kept 12 bases outside the gene matches. The full variable domain, with the rest looked up from reference TRBV25-1 and TRBJ2-3, is EADIYQTPRYLVIGTGKKITLECSQTMGHDKMYWYQQDPGMELHLIHYSYGVNSTEKGDLSSESTVSRIRTEHFPLTLESARPSHTSQYLCASSPTVGQGLDTQYFGPGTRLTVL.

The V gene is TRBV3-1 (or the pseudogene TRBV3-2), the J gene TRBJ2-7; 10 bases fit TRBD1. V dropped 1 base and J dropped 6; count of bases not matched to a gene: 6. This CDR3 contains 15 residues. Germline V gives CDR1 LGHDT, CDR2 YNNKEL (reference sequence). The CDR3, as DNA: TGTGCCAGCAGCCAAGCAGGGACAGGGGTTAGCGAGCAGTACTTC. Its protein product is CASSQAGTGVSEQYF.

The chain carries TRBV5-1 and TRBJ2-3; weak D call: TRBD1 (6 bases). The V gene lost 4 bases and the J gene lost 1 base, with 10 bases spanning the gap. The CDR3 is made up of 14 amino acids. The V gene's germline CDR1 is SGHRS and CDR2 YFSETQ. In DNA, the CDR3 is TGCGCCAGCAGCACCAGGGGCCGCACAGATACGCAGTATTTT. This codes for CASSTRGRTDTQYF.